These T cell receptor beta chains were read from a single sample in a study of T-cell memory formation after mild COVID-19. TCRdb processed the 5' RACE reads anew with MiXCR; each CDR3 protein has one entry. The sample lists 190,000 or so distinct CDR3 sequences; 20% to 25% were seen once. The material sequenced was PBMCs or a T cell subset sorted from them (not recorded which). These receptors all stem from an adult woman who had mild COVID-19 (a few samples of this study predate the infection). Cell type and time point are not known. Each CDR3 is given with its conserved first and last residue. D genes are given only for firm matches. Rows may omit the clone size; those that give it use once, few, many or a size class.

>.|.|TRBJ2-7|TRBV20-1
CSARDRGETSYEQYF
TGCAGTGCTAGAGATCGAGGGGAGACGTCCTACGAGCAGTACTTC
>.|.|TRBJ2-2|TRBV6-5
CASSYTGPSGELFF
TGTGCCAGCAGTTACACCGGACCGTCCGGGGAGCTGTTTTTT
>.|.|TRBJ2-4|TRBV7-6
CASSDREGDIQYF
TGTGCCAGCAGCGACAGGGAGGGTGACATTCAGTACTTC
>.|.|TRBJ1-1|TRBV6-4
CASSDSQFSRRSEAFF
TGTGCCAGCAGTGACTCGCAGTTCTCCAGGAGGTCTGAAGCTTTCTTT
>.|TRBD2|TRBJ2-1|TRBV20-1
CSAWTSYEQFF
TGCAGTGCTTGGACTAGCTATGAGCAGTTCTTC
>.|.|TRBJ2-2|TRBV5-1
CASSLLQGTYTGELFF
TGCGCCAGCAGCTTGCTGCAGGGGACTTACACCGGGGAGCTGTTTTTT
>.|.|TRBJ2-1|TRBV4-1
CASSQVSSYEQFF
TGCGCCAGCAGCCAAGTGTCTAGCTATGAGCAGTTCTTC
>.|.|TRBJ2-1|TRBV7-7
CASSLDRSYNEQFF
TGTGCTAGCAGCTTGGACCGCTCCTACAATGAGCAGTTCTTC
>few|TRBD2|TRBJ2-2|TRBV7-9
CASSRRLAGANTGELFF
TGTGCCAGCAGCCGTAGACTAGCGGGGGCGAACACCGGGGAGCTGTTTTTT
>.|.|TRBJ2-1|TRBV28
CASTVQVGNEQFF
TGTGCCAGCACCGTCCAGGTGGGCAATGAGCAGTTCTTC
>few|.|TRBJ1-6|TRBV7-9
CASSLETGPLHF
TGTGCCAGCAGCTTAGAGACAGGACCCCTCCACTTT
>.|TRBD2|TRBJ2-3|TRBV5-5
CASSYSGAGTDTKYF
TGTGCCAGCAGCTATAGCGGGGCGGGCACAGATACGAAGTATTTT
>.|.|TRBJ1-3|TRBV6-1
CASSSMTRSGNTIYF
TGTGCCAGCAGTAGCATGACAAGGAGTGGAAACACCATATATTTT
>.|TRBD2|TRBJ2-7|TRBV6-5
CASSQTSGRVGEQYF
TGTGCCAGCAGCCAAACTAGCGGGAGGGTGGGGGAGCAGTACTTC
>few|.|TRBJ2-1|TRBV7-9
CASSLTPGHYGYNEQFF
TGTGCCAGCAGTTTAACTCCGGGACACTATGGGTACAATGAGCAGTTCTTC
>.|TRBD1|TRBJ2-7|TRBV5-1
CASSLAGRGLDEQYF
TGCGCCAGCAGCTTGGCCGGCAGGGGGCTGGACGAGCAGTACTTC